These 26 T cell receptor beta chains were all obtained from the same sample, sequenced in a study of regulatory T cells in long-lasting Graves disease. Time point denoted: newly diagnosed GD, antithyroid drugs for less than 3 months. PBMCs were the source of the RNA used for TCR sequencing. Investigators prepared the TCR beta libraries by applying iRepertoire HTBI primers and Arm-PCR of CDR3 regions. TCRdb processed the multiplex PCR reads anew with MiXCR; each CDR3 protein has one entry. The sample lists 400,000 to 450,000 distinct CDR3 sequences, around 14% occurring once. The data also belong to a second study, concerning T cells in Graves' hyperthyroidism and ophthalmopathy.

The source material was peripheral blood mononuclear cells (PBMCs), sampled at new diagnosis, from a patient treated with antithyroid drugs. The receptors here all came from a woman aged 30 to 39 with Graves disease.

The sample holds a few counts of this clonotype. V usage is TRBV24-1 and J usage is TRBJ2-1; D might be TRBD2 (6 bases). The CDR3 has 16 residues. In germline, CDR1 is KGHDR, CDR2 SFDVKD. Trimming removed 4 bases at V and 6 bases at J, with 18 bases between. The CDR3, as DNA: TGTGCCACCAGTGACACCGGGACCCGGAGGGCCAATGAGCAGTTCTTC. This encodes CATSDTGTRRANEQFF.

This clonotype was detected many times. As DNA, the CDR3 is TGTGCCAGCAGCTTAGATAATCGGGGGACGAGCTATGGCTACACCTTC. It specifies CASSLDNRGTSYGYTF. The chain combines TRBV7-9 with TRBJ1-2; perhaps TRBD1 as D (5 bases). Germline V CDR1 and CDR2: SEHNR, FQNEAQ (reference sequence). The V end lost 1 base, the J end lost 4 bases, and 16 bases lay between the germline ends. This CDR3 is 16 amino acids long.

This chain uses TRBV6-2 or TRBV6-3 with TRBJ1-1; D remains ambiguous. The V end was cut by 2 bases, the J end by 6 bases, with 13 bases between. The germline V gene encodes CDR1 MNHEY and CDR2 SVGEGT. The CDR3 is 14 amino acids. The CDR3 sequence: CASSYMQSLAEAFF. The DNA of the CDR3 is TGTGCCAGCAGTTACATGCAGTCTCTCGCTGAAGCTTTCTTT.

The rearrangement links TRBV19 to TRBJ2-1, with D possibly TRBD2 on 6 matching bases. Germline CDR1 reads LNHDA; CDR2 reads SQIVND (reference sequence). Trimming left V 6 bases short and J 2 bases short, with 17 bases between. The CDR3 contains 16 residues. The chain's CDR3 is CASRPAGQETYNEQFF. The CDR3 nucleotides are TGTGCCAGTAGGCCCGCGGGGCAGGAGACCTACAATGAGCAGTTCTTC.

V is TRBV19 and J is TRBJ2-1; 15 bases fit TRBD2. Looked up from germline, CDR1 is LNHDA and CDR2 is SQIVND (reference sequence). This CDR3 spans 19 amino acids. V dropped 8 bases and J dropped 7; count of bases not matched to a gene: 18. The CDR3 loop reads CASFAPLGGLAGGPNEQFF. In nucleotides, the CDR3 is TGTGCCAGTTTCGCGCCTCTCGGAGGACTAGCGGGAGGGCCAAATGAGCAGTTCTTC.

The rearrangement links TRBV12-5 to TRBJ1-1; a possible D gene is TRBD1 (5 bases). V dropped 6 bases and J dropped 8 bases, with 13 bases sitting between them. In germline, CDR1 is LGHNT, CDR2 FRNRAP. The CDR3 covers 12 residues. CDR3 in DNA: TGTGCTAGTGGGCCGGGGGGGACCGAAGCTTTCTTT. Its translation: CASGPGGTEAFF.

This clonotype was recorded a few times. J is TRBJ1-5 and V is TRBV15, with no clear D. V lost 1 base to trimming and J lost 4 bases, with 5 bases between them. Germline V gene sequence: CDR1 LNHNV, CDR2 YYDKDF (reference sequence). The CDR3 covers 13 residues. The CDR3 here is CATSRALNQPQHF. The CDR3 DNA is TGTGCCACCAGCAGAGCCCTAAATCAGCCCCAGCATTTT.

This clonotype occurred many times. The chain has TRBV7-8 and TRBJ2-7; D is ambiguous. The CDR3 length is 13 residues. Looked up from germline, CDR1 is SGHVS and CDR2 is FQNEAQ. Trimming removed 1 base at V and 6 bases at J, with 10 bases between. CDR3 loop: CASSLVGQGEQYF. For the CDR3, the DNA is TGTGCCAGCAGCTTAGTAGGGCAAGGCGAGCAGTACTTC.

V usage is TRBV29-1 and J usage is TRBJ2-3, with D maybe TRBD2 (6 bases). The CDR3 consists of 14 residues. With 4 bases removed from V and 0 bases from J, the gap between germline ends came to 11 bases. Germline V gives CDR1 SQVTM, CDR2 ANQGSEA. CDR3 protein: CSVARGSSTDTQYF. Here the CDR3 DNA reads TGCAGCGTTGCACGGGGGTCTAGCACAGATACGCAGTATTTT.

This clonotype appeared many times. This sequence joins TRBV30 and TRBJ2-7; TRBD2 aligns across 8 bases. V trimming: 3 bases; J trimming: 1 base; junction bases outside the gene matches: 2. There are 13 residues in the CDR3. Germline lookup yields CDR1 GTSNPN and CDR2 SVGIG (reference sequence). The DNA of the CDR3 is TGTGCCTGGAGCCGGGGGGGGTCCTACGAGCAGTACTTC. It specifies CAWSRGGSYEQYF.

This clonotype was detected ten times or more. The chain carries TRBV28 and TRBJ2-7; tentative D call: TRBD2 (6 bases). Germline V gene sequence: CDR1 MDHEN, CDR2 SYDVKM. The CDR3 has 13 amino acids. V was shortened by 6 bases and J by 3 bases, with 12 bases between the two germline ends. CDR3 region: CASRNRDFYEQYF. The CDR3 DNA reads TGTGCCAGCAGGAACCGGGACTTCTACGAGCAGTACTTC.

This clonotype was detected ten times or more. The rearrangement uses TRBV20-1 and TRBJ2-1; TRBD2 matches 11 bases. Germline loops: CDR1 DFQATT, CDR2 SNEGSKA (reference sequence). V dropped 2 bases and J dropped 3; count of bases not matched to a gene: 9. The length of the CDR3 is 17 residues. The CDR3 DNA is TGCAGTGCTAGACGCCCTCGGACTAGCGGGCTCTACAATGAGCAGTTCTTC. It translates to CSARRPRTSGLYNEQFF.

This clonotype was seen ten or more times. The J gene is TRBJ2-7, the V gene TRBV25-1; D may be TRBD1 (5 bases). Trimming took 7 bases from V and 1 from J, leaving 5 bases between them. In germline, CDR1 is MGHDK, CDR2 SYGVNS. This CDR3 contains 11 residues. Written as DNA, the CDR3 is TGTGCCAGCAAGGGGTCCTACGAGCAGTACTTC. Translation gives CASKGSYEQYF.

The V call is TRBV27, the J call TRBJ2-7, with 7 bases fitting TRBD2. The CDR3 length is 17 residues. Germline CDR1 reads MNHEY; CDR2 reads SMNVEV (reference sequence). The V segment lost 2 bases and the J segment 3 bases; nucleotides outside the gene matches: 13. As DNA, the CDR3 is TGTGCCAGCAGTTTAAAGTTTGGGGCTAGCGGAGACTACGAGCAGTACTTC. Encoded protein: CASSLKFGASGDYEQYF.

In this sample, this clonotype turned up many times. The chain has TRBV20-1 and TRBJ2-5; the match to TRBD1 covers 8 bases. Germline V CDR1 and CDR2: DFQATT, SNEGSKA (reference sequence). This CDR3 spans 16 amino acids. Trimming cost V 6 bases and J 2 bases; bases outside gene matches: 14. In nucleotides, the CDR3 is TGCAGTGCGGAAACCGGGACAGGCGTAACGCAAGAGACCCAGTACTTC. Translated: CSAETGTGVTQETQYF.

This clonotype was seen just once. V and J are TRBV20-1 and TRBJ2-3; possibly TRBD1 or TRBD2 for D (5 bases each). The CDR3 is 12 residues long. Trimming took 7 bases from V and 1 from J, leaving 9 bases between them. Germline V lookup: CDR1 DFQATT, CDR2 SNEGSKA (reference sequence). The CDR3 loop reads CSGDLGTDTQYF. CDR3 in DNA: TGCAGTGGGGACCTGGGCACAGATACGCAGTATTTT.

J is TRBJ2-6 and V is TRBV24-1; no reliable D call. Between the trimmed V and J ends, which lost 4 bases and 3 bases, there was a span of 12 bases. The length of the CDR3 is 16 residues. In germline, CDR1 is KGHDR, CDR2 SFDVKD. CDR3 sequence reads: CATSDPIASGANVLTF. DNA of the CDR3: TGTGCCACCAGTGACCCTATCGCTAGTGGGGCCAACGTCCTGACTTTC.

This clonotype turned up a few times. The chain couples TRBV28 to TRBJ2-3; 11 bases agree with TRBD1. This CDR3 has 17 residues. Germline trimming cut 3 bases from V and 6 bases from J; bases unmatched to any gene: 11. Germline-derived CDR1 and CDR2 are MDHEN and SYDVKM. CDR3 residues: CASSLSPGQGVVDTQYF. CDR3 in DNA: TGTGCCAGCAGTTTGTCCCCGGGACAGGGGGTTGTGGATACGCAGTATTTT.

The sample holds one count of this clonotype. Since a far larger clone is one base different, this is likely a read error. This rearrangement joins TRBV11-2 to TRBJ2-1; maybe TRBD2 (6 bases). TRBJ2-7 matches the DNA end more closely, so the J call is doubtful. Looked up from germline, CDR1 is SGHAT and CDR2 is FQNNGV. The CDR3 has 13 residues. The CDR3 region has the DNA TGTGCCAGCACTGCGGGGCGCTACAATGAGCAGTACTTC. This gives the protein CASTAGRYNEQYF.

In this sample, this clonotype turned up a few times. The chain is built from TRBV4-1 and TRBJ2-5; possibly TRBD2 for D (6 bases). V was clipped by 1 base and J by 1 base, with 10 bases between them. The CDR3 contains 15 residues. Germline loops: CDR1 MGHRA, CDR2 YSYEKL. The CDR3 DNA follows: TGCGCCAGCAGCCAAGGGCTAGCGTTCCAAGAGACCCAGTACTTC. It codes for CASSQGLAFQETQYF.

This clonotype was observed at least ten times. The CDR3 region is CASSLASGTVYGYTF. The CDR3, as DNA: TGTGCCAGCAGCTTAGCTTCGGGAACGGTCTATGGCTACACCTTC. J is TRBJ1-2 and V is TRBV11-2, with unresolved D. The CDR3 totals 15 residues. Trimming shortened V by 1 base and J by 4 bases, and 13 bases separated the two germline ends. Germline V gives CDR1 SGHAT, CDR2 FQNNGV.

There are many counts of this clonotype. Compared with germline, one end of the junction differs, possibly owing to a read error. The chain has TRBV5-1 and TRBJ2-7; TRBD1 agrees at 8 bases. The CDR3 contains 12 residues. CDR1 is SGHRS, CDR2 YFSETQ, per germline. CDR3 bases: TGTGCCAGCAGCGGACAGGGAAACGAGCAGTACTTC. This encodes CASSGQGNEQYF. Complete variable domain (other parts from reference TRBV5-1 and TRBJ2-7): KAGVTQTPRYLIKTRGQQVTLSCSPISGHRSVSWYQQTPGQGLQFLFEYFSETQRNKGNFPGRFSGRQFSNSRSEMNVSTLELGDSALYLCASSGQGNEQYFGPGTRLTVT.

The chain links TRBV20-1 to TRBJ2-3, with 7 positions matching TRBD2. The germline CDR1 and CDR2 sequences are DFQATT and SNEGSKA (reference sequence). The CDR3 contains 15 residues. After removal of 0 bases from V and 4 bases from J, the junction contained 7 bases not matched to a gene. The CDR3 here is CSARDWAGAADTQYF. The CDR3 nucleotides read TGCAGTGCTAGAGATTGGGCGGGAGCGGCAGATACGCAGTATTTT.

This clonotype was found a few times. J is TRBJ1-5 and V is TRBV18; no clear D. CDR1 is KGHSH, CDR2 LQKENI, per germline. This CDR3 comprises 15 residues. Trimming stripped 3 bases from V and 3 bases from J, with 12 bases between. The CDR3 DNA reads TGTGCCAGCTCACCTTTCCAGGCCTCCAATCAGCCCCAGCATTTT. Its protein is CASSPFQASNQPQHF.

V gene TRBV7-3 combines with J gene TRBJ1-2; the D gene is possibly TRBD1 (6 bases). V was trimmed by 5 bases and J by 8 bases, leaving 12 bases between them. Per germline, CDR1 SGHTA and CDR2 FQGTGA. There are 12 residues in the CDR3. CDR3 nucleotide sequence: TGTGCCAGCAGCCGGGACATCGGGGGCTACACCTTC. It encodes CASSRDIGGYTF. Combining the CDR3 with reference TRBV7-3 and TRBJ1-2 gives the whole variable domain GAGVSQTPSNKVTEKGKYVELRCDPISGHTALYWYRQSLGQGPEFLIYFQGTGAADDSGLPNDRFFAVRPEGSVSTLKIQRTERGDSAVYLCASSRDIGGYTFGSGTRLTVV.

As to this clonotype: Because the CDR3 is missing its conserved closing phenylalanine or tryptophan, this is likely a read error. The gene calls are TRBV12-3 or TRBV12-4 and TRBJ2-4; 7 bases line up with TRBD2. V trimming: 6 bases; J trimming: 4 bases; junction bases outside the gene matches: 3. The CDR3 spans 13 residues. CDR3 DNA: TGTGCCAGCAGACGGGAGGTAAAAAACATTCAGTACCTC. Protein: CASRREVKNIQYL.